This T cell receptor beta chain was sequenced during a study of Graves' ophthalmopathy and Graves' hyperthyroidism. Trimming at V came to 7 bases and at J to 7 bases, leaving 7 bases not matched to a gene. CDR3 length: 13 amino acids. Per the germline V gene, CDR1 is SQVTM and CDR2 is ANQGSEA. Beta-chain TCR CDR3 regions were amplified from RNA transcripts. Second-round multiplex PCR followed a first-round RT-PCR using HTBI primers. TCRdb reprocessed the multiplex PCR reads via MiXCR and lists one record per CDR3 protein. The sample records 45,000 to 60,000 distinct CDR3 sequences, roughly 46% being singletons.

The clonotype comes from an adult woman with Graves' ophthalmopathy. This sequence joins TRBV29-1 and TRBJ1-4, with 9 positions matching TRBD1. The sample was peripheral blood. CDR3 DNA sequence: TGCAGCGCGGGGACAGGGCCTCCTGAAAAACTGTTTTTT. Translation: CSAGTGPPEKLFF.